This T cell receptor (beta chain) was retrieved from a study of blood T cell repertoires in COVID-19. Study in general: The United States, Italy and Spain were the sources of the acute and convalescent COVID-19 samples. In each case, the material was cDNA or gDNA derived from T cells, B-cell-depleted T cells, or PBMCs.

Assay used: immunoSEQ multiplex PCR; TCRdb lists only in-frame clones, some missing. The table lists a few hundred thousand clones, roughly 87% of them singletons. Participant-given clinical history determined each cohort assignment. The source of this sequence is a young woman who had recovered from COVID-19. Source material: PBMCs or T cells enriched from blood (not recorded which).

The CDR3 spells CASSIEEGTTEAFF. CDR3 nucleotides: TGTGCCAGTAGTATAGAAGAGGGTACCACTGAAGCTTTCTTT. This chain uses TRBV19 with TRBJ1-1; D call uncertain. V was cut by 0 bases and J by 4 bases, with 9 bases left in between. This CDR3 spans 14 amino acids. The V gene's germline CDR1 is LNHDA and CDR2 SQIVND (reference sequence).